Below are 3 T cell receptor beta chains sequenced from a single sample in a study of shared clonotypes between healthy human individuals (dated by TCRdb to 2020 to 2022). For the CD8 naive samples, CD45RO-negative cells were positively selected for CCR7, yielding a CD45RA+CCR7+ population from which TemRA cells were excluded. Preparation of the library involved the immunoSEQ multiplex PCR assay. TCRdb stores this immuneACCESS table with in-frame sequences only. Part of the clones is absent; in the studies checked, under half of the shortfall reflects unresolved V genes, and no reason is known for the rest. The sample contains some 600,000 clones, approximately 96% of them found a single time. The ten biggest clones cover approximately 0.1% of the sample. Sequenced material: naive CD8+ T cells sorted from blood. According to the study, the label for this sample's cell subset or site signals: CD45RA+CCR7+. Source of these receptors: a woman aged 25-40 years in good health.

V is TRBV5-6 and J is TRBJ1-2; TRBD1 matches 7 bases. V shed 4 bases and J 4 bases; nucleotides not matched to a gene: 10. The germline gives CDR1 SGHDT, CDR2 YYEEEE. CDR3 length: 15 residues. The CDR3 DNA sequence: TGTGCCAGCAGCCACCCGACAGGGAAGGTCTATGGCTACACCTTC. Translation gives CASSHPTGKVYGYTF.

CDR3 in amino acids: CASSPASGRTYEQYF. CDR3 nucleotides: TGTGCCAGCTCACCGGCCTCGGGCAGAACCTACGAGCAGTACTTC. The chain couples TRBV18 to TRBJ2-7, with no clear D. This CDR3 contains 15 residues. V was clipped by 3 bases and J by 2 bases, with 14 bases between them. Germline V gene lookup returns CDR1 KGHSH and CDR2 LQKENI.

V and J are TRBV2 and TRBJ2-1; 9 nucleotides line up with TRBD2. The CDR3 is 15 amino acids. Germline CDR1 is SNHLY and CDR2 is FYNNEI. Trimming removed 4 bases from V and 6 bases from J; junction bases left unmatched: 7. The CDR3 DNA reads TGTGCCAGCAGTGCGGGCGGGAGGGTTGGCAATGAGCAGTTCTTC. It codes for CASSAGGRVGNEQFF.